This T cell receptor (beta chain) stems from a study of cytomegalovirus exposure and HLA in healthy donors. Whole-study results and caveats: Despite most TCR sequences being rare, some public TCRs occurred in many donors. Specific recognition of CMV antigens was confirmed in vitro for a few chains (all CMV-associated).

The CDR3 extends over 16 amino acids. Trimming at V came to 4 bases and at J to 0 bases, leaving 8 bases not matched to a gene. Germline lookup yields CDR1 SGHRS and CDR2 YFSETQ. The table came from immunoSEQ multiplex PCR; TCRdb's copy has only in-frame clones and leaves some out. The data contain about 200,000 clones, about 81% of them singletons. This clone was detected a few times. What it recognizes is unknown. The sequence came from a woman aged 30 to 39 in good health and CMV-seronegative. The sequenced sample was PBMCs. The rearrangement uses TRBV5-1 and TRBJ2-5, with 8 bases that match TRBD2. This chain's CDR3 is CASSLTSGAYQETQYF. The CDR3 DNA is TGCGCCAGCAGCCTAACTAGCGGAGCTTACCAAGAGACCCAGTACTTC.